These 20 T cell receptor beta chains originate from one sample sequenced in a study of blood T cell repertoires in COVID-19. Method: immunoSEQ multiplex PCR; TCRdb's copy keeps in-frame clones and lacks some. Among some 250,000 clones listed, around 88% were seen once. The specimen was peripheral blood. Receptors were obtained from a woman in her thirties who had recovered from COVID-19.

The chain uses TRBV10-2 and TRBJ1-3, with TRBD1 matching over 7 bases. The CDR3 length is 16 residues. Unmatched junction bases numbered 9, after V lost 7 bases and J lost 0 bases. Germline values: CDR1 WSHSY, CDR2 SAAADI. CDR3: CASKYSGQLSGNTIYF. The CDR3 DNA reads TGCGCCAGCAAGTACTCGGGACAGCTCTCTGGAAACACCATATATTTT.

The chain employs TRBV5-1 and TRBJ2-7; 7 bases map to TRBD2. The CDR3 consists of 13 residues. CDR1 and CDR2 from the germline V gene are SGHRS and YFSETQ. With 3 bases clipped from V and 2 bases from J, the junction kept 2 bases outside the gene matches. The DNA of the CDR3 is TGCGCCAGCAGCTATGGGGGGGCCTACGAGCAGTACTTC. This sequence encodes CASSYGGAYEQYF.

The chain carries TRBV20-1 and TRBJ2-2; D unclear. There are 11 residues in the CDR3. The V end lost 6 bases, the J end lost 5 bases, and 7 bases lay between the germline ends. Germline CDR1 reads DFQATT; CDR2 reads SNEGSKA (reference sequence). In nucleotides, the CDR3 is TGCAGTGCCTATTCTACCGGGGAGCTGTTTTTT. Translation: CSAYSTGELFF.

V gene TRBV5-1 combines with J gene TRBJ2-2; TRBD1 aligns across 7 bases. Per the germline V gene, CDR1 is SGHRS and CDR2 is YFSETQ. The J segment lost 7 bases and the V segment lost 4 bases, leaving 25 bases of the junction unmatched. The CDR3 is 20 residues long. This chain's CDR3 is CASSRQRPGTDIGAGGELFF. The DNA for the CDR3 is TGCGCCAGCAGCCGTCAACGTCCCGGGACAGATATAGGTGCAGGCGGGGAGCTGTTTTTT.

The chain recombines TRBV27 with TRBJ1-3; 8 bases line up with TRBD1. Germline-derived CDR1 and CDR2 are MNHEY and SMNVEV (reference sequence). With V trimmed by 7 bases and J by 0 bases, 11 bases remained unmatched. The length of the CDR3 is 17 residues. The CDR3 coding sequence is TGTGCCAGCACCACGAAGCGGACAGGGAGCTCTGGAAACACCATATATTTT. Protein product: CASTTKRTGSSGNTIYF.

The V and J genes are TRBV11-1 and TRBJ2-7; 9 bases map to TRBD1. The CDR3 contains 14 residues. With V trimmed by 1 base and J by 4 bases, 2 bases remained unmatched. Germline V gives CDR1 SGHAT, CDR2 FQDESV (reference sequence). The CDR3 region has the DNA TGTGCCAGCAGCTTAGGGGGACAGGGATACGAGCAGTACTTC. Its translation is CASSLGGQGYEQYF.

Only one count was recorded for this clone. V is TRBV9 and J is TRBJ2-2; tentatively, D is TRBD2 (5 bases). This CDR3 comprises 14 residues. Germline V lookup: CDR1 SGDLS, CDR2 YYNGEE. V lost 0 bases to trimming and J lost 6 bases, with 9 bases between them. The CDR3 reads CASSVVNGAGELFF. CDR3 DNA: TGTGCCAGCAGCGTAGTTAACGGGGCCGGGGAGCTGTTTTTT.

The chain recombines TRBV3-1 (or the pseudogene TRBV3-2) with TRBJ1-5; D remains ambiguous. The ends were cut back, 0 bases at V and 0 bases at J, with 6 bases in the middle. This CDR3 has 15 residues. Per the germline V gene, CDR1 is LGHDT and CDR2 is YNNKEL (reference sequence). As DNA, the CDR3 is TGTGCCAGCAGCCAAGATACCTATAGCAATCAGCCCCAGCATTTT. It is translated as CASSQDTYSNQPQHF.

V is TRBV6-6 and J is TRBJ2-5; 9 bases agree with TRBD1. The V and J ends lost 6 bases and 4 bases, in that order; junction bases with no gene match: 6. CDR1 MNHNY and CDR2 SVGAGI come from the germline V gene (reference sequence). CDR3 length equals 14 residues. CDR3 region: CASSLTGGPETQYF. CDR3 DNA sequence: TGTGCCAGCAGCCTCACAGGGGGCCCAGAGACCCAGTACTTC.

This chain connects TRBV11-2 to TRBJ2-7; D perhaps matches TRBD2 (5 bases). Germline CDR1 reads SGHAT; CDR2 reads FQNNGV. This CDR3 is 14 amino acids long. Trimming shortened V by 0 bases and J by 0 bases, and 6 bases separated the two germline ends. CDR3 bases: TGTGCCAGCAGCTTAGAGGGAGTCTCCTACGAGCAGTACTTC. Amino acid sequence: CASSLEGVSYEQYF.

The genes are TRBV3-1 (or the pseudogene TRBV3-2) and TRBJ1-3; D is unclear. Germline CDR1 is LGHDT and CDR2 is YNNKEL (reference sequence). The germline V and J ends were trimmed by 0 bases and 7 bases, with 10 bases remaining between them. This CDR3 spans 14 amino acids. The CDR3 sequence is CASSQEGGWNTIYF. In DNA form, the CDR3 reads TGTGCCAGCAGCCAAGAAGGAGGTTGGAACACCATATATTTT.

The chain carries TRBV2 and TRBJ2-5; 10 nucleotides match TRBD1. CDR3 length: 15 amino acids. From germline, CDR1 is SNHLY and CDR2 FYNNEI. Trimming cost V 1 base and J 5 bases; bases outside gene matches: 4. CDR3 nucleotide sequence: TGTGCCAGCAGTGAAGGGACAGGGGGTTGGGAGACCCAGTACTTC. Translating gives CASSEGTGGWETQYF.

This clone was counted once. The J gene is TRBJ1-2, the V gene TRBV27; 8 bases are shared with TRBD1. The CDR3 covers 13 residues. V lost 5 bases to trimming and J lost 5 bases; unmatched junction nucleotides: 4. The germline V gene encodes CDR1 MNHEY and CDR2 SMNVEV (reference sequence). CDR3 in DNA: TGTGCCAGCAGTACCAGGGGGCATTATGGCTACACCTTC. This translates into CASSTRGHYGYTF.

V is TRBV7-7 and J is TRBJ2-5; 7 bases are a match to TRBD2. The J segment lost 4 bases and the V segment lost 1 base, leaving 9 bases of the junction unmatched. The germline CDR1 and CDR2 sequences are SSHAT and FNYEAQ (reference sequence). This CDR3 has 16 amino acids. The DNA of the CDR3 is TGTGCCAGCAGCTTAGGGAGGGCCCGCGGGGGAGAGACCCAGTACTTC. This codes for CASSLGRARGGETQYF.

The chain couples TRBV9 to TRBJ1-1; no definite D call. The germline gives CDR1 SGDLS, CDR2 YYNGEE. Trimming stripped 7 bases from V and 2 bases from J, with 12 bases between. The CDR3 spans 13 residues. CDR3 sequence: CASEEYRNTEAFF. The CDR3 bases are TGTGCCAGCGAAGAATACAGAAACACTGAAGCTTTCTTT.

The chain links TRBV19 to TRBJ1-2; D is unresolved. V was trimmed by 5 bases and J by 2 bases, leaving 12 bases between them. The CDR3 spans 14 residues. CDR1 and CDR2 (germline): LNHDA, SQIVND (reference sequence). The CDR3 spells CASSLGRRNYGYTF. The CDR3 DNA reads as TGTGCCAGTAGTCTTGGACGGAGGAACTATGGCTACACCTTC.

The V gene is TRBV6-6, the J gene TRBJ2-6; TRBD1 might be the D (5 bases). The CDR3 spans 16 residues. Trimming took 10 bases from V and 4 from J, leaving 20 bases between them. The germline gives CDR1 MNHNY, CDR2 SVGAGI (reference sequence). The CDR3 sequence is CANSGPSKSGANVLTF. CDR3 nucleotides: TGTGCCAACTCAGGGCCCTCGAAGTCAGGGGCCAACGTCCTGACTTTC.

V usage is TRBV4-1 and J usage is TRBJ2-2; no firm D call. There are 13 residues in the CDR3. Germline V lookup: CDR1 MGHRA, CDR2 YSYEKL. The V and J ends lost 2 bases and 4 bases respectively, with 5 bases between them. The CDR3 region is CASSQSRTGELFF. CDR3 bases: TGCGCCAGCAGCCAATCGCGCACCGGGGAGCTGTTTTTT.

Only a few counts were recorded for this clone. The chain recombines TRBV6-6 with TRBJ1-3; D is ambiguous. Germline V gives CDR1 MNHNY, CDR2 SVGAGI (reference sequence). Trimming stripped 5 bases from V and 0 bases from J, with 11 bases between. CDR3 length: 15 residues. The DNA for the CDR3 is TGTGCCAGCAGTACCGTCGCGAGCTCTGGAAACACCATATATTTT. This gives the protein CASSTVASSGNTIYF.

This sequence joins TRBV10-3 and TRBJ1-1; D remains unclear. This CDR3 spans 16 amino acids. CDR1 ENHRY and CDR2 SYGVKD come from the germline V gene. The ends were cut back, 2 bases at V and 3 bases at J, with 16 bases in the middle. CDR3 sequence (DNA): TGTGCCATCAGTGAGGTAAACAGCCCTTTGTACACTGAAGCTTTCTTT. This gives the protein CAISEVNSPLYTEAFF.